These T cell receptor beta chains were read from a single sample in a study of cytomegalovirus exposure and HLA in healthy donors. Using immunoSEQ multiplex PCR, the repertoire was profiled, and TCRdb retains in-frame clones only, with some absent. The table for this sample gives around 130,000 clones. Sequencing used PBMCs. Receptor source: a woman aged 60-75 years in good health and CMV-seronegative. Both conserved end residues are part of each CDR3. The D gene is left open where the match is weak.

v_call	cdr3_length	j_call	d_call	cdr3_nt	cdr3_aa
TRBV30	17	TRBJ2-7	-	TGTGCCTGGAGTGAACTTTCTCGGACAGAGAGCTGCCACGAGCAGTACTTC	CAWSELSRTESCHEQYF
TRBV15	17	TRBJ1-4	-	TGTGCCACCAGCAGACCCATGCAGGCTACCGTTAATGAAAAACTGTTTTTT	CATSRPMQATVNEKLFF
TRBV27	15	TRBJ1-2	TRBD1	TGTGCCAGCAGTTTTTGGGGACAGGGGGCAGGAGGCTACACCTTC	CASSFWGQGAGGYTF
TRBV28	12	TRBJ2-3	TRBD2	TGTGCCAGCGGACTAGCCCGAGATACGCAGTATTTT	CASGLARDTQYF
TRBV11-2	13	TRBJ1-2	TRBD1	TGTGCCAGCAGCACCCGGACAGGGTATGGCTACACCTTC	CASSTRTGYGYTF
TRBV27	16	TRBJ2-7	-	TGTGCCAGCAGTCCCAGCAAGGGAGTAGATTCCTACGAGCAGTACTTC	CASSPSKGVDSYEQYF
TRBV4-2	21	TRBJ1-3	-	TGTGCCAGCAGCCATCTGCTATTTGGCTCACCATTCGACGCGGCTGGAAACACCATATATTTT	CASSHLLFGSPFDAAGNTIYF
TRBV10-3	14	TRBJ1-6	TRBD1	TGTGCCATCAGTGAAACAGGGGGACCTTCACCCCTCCACTTT	CAISETGGPSPLHF
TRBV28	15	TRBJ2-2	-	TGTGCCAGCACTCCCGGGGGGCTCGGCACCGGGGAGCTGTTTTTT	CASTPGGLGTGELFF
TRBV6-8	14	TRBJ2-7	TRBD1	TGTGCCAGCAGTTACGGATTGACAGGGTACGAGCAGTACTTC	CASSYGLTGYEQYF
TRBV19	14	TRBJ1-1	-	TGTGCCAGTAGCGCGGGACGGATTAACACTGAAGCTTTCTTT	CASSAGRINTEAFF
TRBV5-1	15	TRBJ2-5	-	TGCGCCAGCAGCTTGATTCCCGGAATGGAGGAGACCCAGTACTTC	CASSLIPGMEETQYF
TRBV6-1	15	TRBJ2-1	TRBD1	TGTGCCAGCAGTACAAGGGCAGGGGGCTGGTTTGAGCAGTTCTTC	CASSTRAGGWFEQFF
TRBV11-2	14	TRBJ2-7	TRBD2	TGTGCCAGCAGATCCCGGGGGGGCCCAGGGCAGGTGCACTTC	CASRSRGGPGQVHF
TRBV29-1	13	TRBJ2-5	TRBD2	TGCAGCGGTTCAGTAGCGGGACGGGGGACCCAGTACTTC	CSGSVAGRGTQYF
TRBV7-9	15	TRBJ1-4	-	TGTGCCAGCAGCCCATCGACAGTAATAAATGAAAAACTGTTTTTT	CASSPSTVINEKLFF
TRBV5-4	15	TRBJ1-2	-	TGTGCCAGCAGCCTGGAATGGGGCGGGGACTATGGCTACACCTTC	CASSLEWGGDYGYTF
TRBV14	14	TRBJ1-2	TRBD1	TGTGCCAGCAGCCAGTATGAGGGGGCAGGAGGCTACACCTTC	CASSQYEGAGGYTF
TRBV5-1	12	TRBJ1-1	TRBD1	TGCGCCAGCAGCAAGGGGGCGGAGGTGGCTTTCTTT	CASSKGAEVAFF
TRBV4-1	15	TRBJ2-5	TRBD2	TGCGCCAGCAGCCCGAGACTAGCAGGGCAAGAGACCCAGTACTTC	CASSPRLAGQETQYF
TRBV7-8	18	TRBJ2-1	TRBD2	TGTGCCAGCAGCTCCGGGACTAGCGGGGGGGCCTTCTACAATGAGCAGTTCTTC	CASSSGTSGGAFYNEQFF
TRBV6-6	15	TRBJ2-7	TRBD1	TGTGCCAGCACCAAGGACAGGGGGCTCGTCTACGAGCAGTACTTC	CASTKDRGLVYEQYF
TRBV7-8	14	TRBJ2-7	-	TGTGCCAGCAGCTTAAGGCAGGGCCGATACGAGCAGTACTTC	CASSLRQGRYEQYF
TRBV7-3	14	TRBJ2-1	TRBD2	TGTGCCAGCAGCTTCCTAGCGGGGGGAGATGAGCAGTTCTTC	CASSFLAGGDEQFF
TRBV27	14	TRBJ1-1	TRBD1	TGTGCCAGCAGTATATACAGGGGTTACACTGAAGCTTTCTTT	CASSIYRGYTEAFF
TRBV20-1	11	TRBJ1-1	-	TGCAGAGCAGACAGAAACACTGAAGCTTTCTTT	CRADRNTEAFF
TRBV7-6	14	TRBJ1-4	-	TGTGCCAGCAGCCCACAGGCAACTAATGAAAAACTGTTTTTT	CASSPQATNEKLFF
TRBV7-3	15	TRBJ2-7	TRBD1	TGTGCCAGCAGCTTATGGGGACAGGGGCCCTACGAGCAGTACTTC	CASSLWGQGPYEQYF
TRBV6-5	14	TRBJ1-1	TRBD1	TGTGCCAGCAGTTACTACAGGGGGTTTGGTGAAGCTTTCTTT	CASSYYRGFGEAFF
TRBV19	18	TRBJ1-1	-	TGTGCCAGTAGTAGAATAGTCGCTTCCAGGGATAAGAACACTGAAGCTTTCTTT	CASSRIVASRDKNTEAFF
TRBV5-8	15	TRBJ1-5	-	TGTGCCAGCAGCCCTCGACCGGGACTAAATCAGCCCCAGCATTTT	CASSPRPGLNQPQHF
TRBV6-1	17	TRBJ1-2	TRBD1	TGTGCCAGCAGTGCCTACTCGCCTGGACAGGGTAGCCTTGGCTACACCTTC	CASSAYSPGQGSLGYTF
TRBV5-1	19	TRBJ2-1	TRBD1	TGCGCCAGCAGCTTCCAAGGTCCCGGGACAGGGGCCGGAAATGGTGAGCAGTTCTTC	CASSFQGPGTGAGNGEQFF
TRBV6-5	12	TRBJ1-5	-	TGTGCCAGCAGTCAGGGTAATCAGCCCCAGCATTTT	CASSQGNQPQHF
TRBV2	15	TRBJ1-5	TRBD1	TGTGCCAGCAGTGTAGGACAGGGGTATGAACAGCCCCAGCATTTT	CASSVGQGYEQPQHF
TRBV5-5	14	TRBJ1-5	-	TGTGCCAGCAGCTTGTACCAGGGAAATCAGCCCCAGCATTTT	CASSLYQGNQPQHF
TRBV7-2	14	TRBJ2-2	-	TGTGCCAGCAGCCCACAGGGGAACACCGGGGAGCTGTTTTTT	CASSPQGNTGELFF
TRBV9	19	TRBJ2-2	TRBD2	TGTGCCAGCAGCACCCAACCGGGACTAGCGGGAGTTTATACCGGGGAGCTGTTTTTT	CASSTQPGLAGVYTGELFF
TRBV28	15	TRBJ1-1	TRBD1	TGTGCCAGCAGGGAAAGGGACAGGGGGAACACTGAAGCTTTCTTT	CASRERDRGNTEAFF
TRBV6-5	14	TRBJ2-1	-	TGTGCCAGCAGTTTCGCAGGGCCCGGCAATGAGCAGTTCTTC	CASSFAGPGNEQFF
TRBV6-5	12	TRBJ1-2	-	TGTGCCAGCAGTAGACAGGACTATGGCTACACCTTC	CASSRQDYGYTF
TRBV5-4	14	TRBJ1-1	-	TGTGCCAGCAGCTTGGGGGGGCGAAACACTGAAGCTTTCTTT	CASSLGGRNTEAFF
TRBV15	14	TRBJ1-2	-	TGTGCCACCAGCAGCACGGACTCGGGCTATGGCTACACCTTC	CATSSTDSGYGYTF
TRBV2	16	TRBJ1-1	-	TGTGCCAGCTACCGCCCTAAGCCGGGCGGGGGGACTGAAGCTTTCTTT	CASYRPKPGGGTEAFF
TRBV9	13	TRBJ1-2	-	TGTGCCAGCTCCCGAGACGGAGCTTATGGCTACACCTTC	CASSRDGAYGYTF